Each of the 17 T cell receptor beta chains below was sequenced from the same sample in a study of T cells after posttransplantation cyclophosphamide. Generated by immunoSEQ multiplex PCR, the TCRdb table keeps only in-frame clones and is missing some. The sample contains fewer than 45,000 clones, about 77% of which appear only once. Cyclophosphamide on days +3 and +4 followed busulfan-fludarabine conditioning and a marrow graft. The source material was CD4+ T cells sorted from blood, sampled around 2,000 days after a stem cell transplant with posttransplant cyclophosphamide. The receptors were gathered from a female patient in her 40s who received an allogeneic stem cell transplant from a related donor, was CMV-positive, and had no GVHD. Some T cells may originate from the graft donor.

This clone was seen a few times. The chain recombines TRBV5-3 with TRBJ2-5, with D uncertain. TRBV5-3 is noted as an ORF with a role that remains uncertain. This CDR3 has 14 amino acids. The germline V and J ends were trimmed by 0 bases and 5 bases, with 11 bases remaining between them. The DNA for the CDR3 is TGTGCCAGAAGCTTGGCTCGAGCATGGGAGACCCAGTACTTC. This gives the protein CARSLARAWETQYF.

The chain couples TRBV18 to TRBJ1-6; D perhaps matches TRBD1 (5 bases). V was cut by 8 bases and J by 7 bases, with 24 bases left in between. The CDR3 spans 17 residues. The germline V gene has CDR1 KGHSH and CDR2 LQKENI. In DNA, the CDR3 is TGTGCCAGCGCCCCGTTGGACACCCGGATGGGGAATTCACCCCTCCACTTT. This codes for CASAPLDTRMGNSPLHF.

This sequence joins TRBV7-3 and TRBJ2-1; 11 bases agree with TRBD2. Looked up from germline, CDR1 is SGHTA and CDR2 is FQGTGA. The trim removed 5 bases at V and 5 bases at J, leaving 5 bases unmatched. The CDR3 runs 15 residues. CDR3 sequence reads: CASSPGLAGHNEQFF. In nucleotides, the CDR3 is TGTGCCAGCAGCCCCGGACTAGCGGGCCACAATGAGCAGTTCTTC.

This clone appeared a single time. This chain connects TRBV7-8 to TRBJ1-5, with a weak D call TRBD1 (5 bases). V lost 1 base to trimming and J lost 7 bases, with 23 bases between them. CDR3 length: 18 residues. The germline CDR1 and CDR2 sequences are SGHVS and FQNEAQ. The CDR3, as DNA: TGTGCCAGCAGCTTAGGAGGGGAGGGCAGGGCGGTTTGGCAGCCCCAGCATTTT. This sequence encodes CASSLGGEGRAVWQPQHF.

The sample holds a few counts of this clone. The chain recombines TRBV19 with TRBJ1-6; 8 bases agree with TRBD1. The CDR3 has 13 amino acids. Per the germline V gene, CDR1 is LNHDA and CDR2 is SQIVND (reference sequence). After removal of 4 bases from V and 12 bases from J, the junction contained 5 bases not matched to a gene. The CDR3 sequence is CASSTGQALPLHF. CDR3 coding DNA: TGTGCCAGTAGTACGGGACAGGCCCTACCCCTCCACTTT.

This chain links TRBV10-3 with TRBJ2-5; D is possibly TRBD1 (6 bases). Trimming shortened V by 5 bases and J by 1 base, and 14 bases separated the two germline ends. Germline V gives CDR1 ENHRY, CDR2 SYGVKD. CDR3 size: 15 residues. The CDR3 reads CAISRPGAVQETQYF. CDR3 nucleotide sequence: TGTGCCATCAGTCGGCCAGGGGCCGTCCAAGAGACCCAGTACTTC.

This sequence joins TRBV6-5 and TRBJ2-3; 9 nucleotides line up with TRBD2. The CDR3 contains 14 residues. V was pared by 7 bases and J by 3 bases, with 5 bases of the junction left unmatched. CDR1 is MNHEY, CDR2 SVGAGI, per germline. The DNA for the CDR3 is TGTGCCAGCACAGCTAGCGGGGTAACAGATACGCAGTATTTT. It encodes CASTASGVTDTQYF.

The chain employs TRBV5-6 and TRBJ1-6; a weak D match, TRBD1 (6 bases). CDR1 is SGHDT and CDR2 is YYEEEE in the germline V gene. The CDR3 loop spans 16 amino acids. The germline V and J ends were trimmed by 2 bases and 10 bases, with 19 bases remaining between them. This CDR3 is CASSLLNRAFGSPLHF. Here the CDR3 DNA reads TGTGCCAGCAGCTTATTAAACAGGGCGTTTGGATCACCCCTCCACTTT. Filled out from reference TRBV5-6 and TRBJ1-6, the complete variable domain reads DAGVTQSPTHLIKTRGQQVTLRCSPKSGHDTVSWYQQALGQGPQFIFQYYEEEERQRGNFPDRFSGHQFPNYSSELNVNALLLGDSALYLCASSLLNRAFGSPLHFGNGTRLTVT.

This clone was counted only a few times. The V and J genes are TRBV7-2 and TRBJ2-3, with D possibly TRBD2 on 5 matching bases. Between the trimmed V and J ends, which lost 5 bases and 2 bases, there was a span of 14 bases. This CDR3 has 15 residues. Germline-derived CDR1 and CDR2 are SGHTA and FQGNSA. The CDR3 reads CASSRAKRNTDTQYF. Written as DNA, the CDR3 is TGTGCCAGCAGCCGGGCCAAGCGGAACACAGATACGCAGTATTTT.

The gene calls are TRBV7-9 and TRBJ1-3; TRBD1 aligns across 9 bases. The V segment lost 4 bases and the J segment 4 bases; nucleotides outside the gene matches: 8. The CDR3 length is 16 residues. Germline CDR1 SEHNR, CDR2 FQNEAQ (reference sequence). CDR3 protein: CASSSYRGLYGNTIYF. The CDR3 DNA is TGTGCCAGCAGCTCTTACAGGGGGCTTTACGGAAACACCATATATTTT.

The rearrangement uses TRBV19 and TRBJ1-5, with 11 positions matching TRBD1. Germline V gene data show CDR1 as LNHDA and CDR2 as SQIVND (reference sequence). With 6 bases clipped from V and 7 bases from J, the junction kept 11 bases outside the gene matches. There are 16 residues in the CDR3. CDR3 loop: CASRESGTGGIQPQHF. CDR3 nucleotides: TGTGCCAGTAGGGAATCCGGGACAGGGGGGATCCAGCCCCAGCATTTT.

This clone was observed a single time. The chain recombines TRBV6-5 with TRBJ1-1; 10 bases align to TRBD1. The ends lost 2 bases at V and 9 bases at J; junction bases unmatched: 6. This CDR3 region has 14 residues. Germline assignment: CDR1 MNHEY and CDR2 SVGAGI. CDR3 coding DNA: TGTGCCAGCAGTTACCCGTCGGACAGGGGGAAAGCTTTCTTT. Translated: CASSYPSDRGKAFF.

This clone was counted a single time. The chain couples TRBV9 to TRBJ1-5; unclear D gene. CDR1 and CDR2 (germline): SGDLS, YYNGEE. This CDR3 is built from 15 residues. V gave up 4 bases and J gave up 5 bases, with 16 bases separating them. The CDR3 spells CASSPRQSPHQPQHF. The CDR3 DNA is TGTGCCAGCAGCCCGCGACAATCACCCCATCAGCCCCAGCATTTT.

This chain uses TRBV28 with TRBJ1-2; possible D gene TRBD1, 6 bases. V lost 3 bases and J lost 6, with 14 bases in between. Germline V CDR1 and CDR2: MDHEN, SYDVKM. CDR3 length equals 14 residues. The CDR3 is CASSFPQGRHGYTF. In DNA, the CDR3 is TGTGCCAGCAGTTTTCCACAGGGTAGACATGGCTACACCTTC.

V usage is TRBV7-3 and J usage is TRBJ2-5; 9 nucleotides match TRBD2. This CDR3 is 15 amino acids long. V lost 3 bases and J lost 4; bases outside the gene matches: 6. Germline assignment: CDR1 SGHTA and CDR2 FQGTGA. CDR3: CASSFGSGGGETQYF. The CDR3 nucleotides are TGTGCCAGCAGCTTTGGTAGCGGGGGCGGAGAGACCCAGTACTTC.

The chain employs TRBV27 and TRBJ1-1; D uncertain. This CDR3 comprises 16 residues. V gave up 4 bases and J gave up 6 bases, with 21 bases separating them. Germline assignment: CDR1 MNHEY and CDR2 SMNVEV (reference sequence). DNA for the CDR3: TGTGCCAGCAGTTCAAAGTTTGAGGTGCGACGGGCTGAAGCTTTCTTT. Its translation is CASSSKFEVRRAEAFF.

The V gene is TRBV5-4, the J gene TRBJ2-3, with 8 bases aligning to TRBD2. The germline V gene has CDR1 SGHNT and CDR2 YYREEE (reference sequence). Trimming cost V 2 bases and J 4 bases; bases outside gene matches: 6. The length of the CDR3 is 15 residues. The CDR3 loop is CASSLSGGGSDTQYF. As DNA, the CDR3 is TGTGCCAGCAGCTTATCCGGGGGGGGGTCAGATACGCAGTATTTT.